Here is one T cell receptor beta chain with its context. The antigen remains undetermined. This sample was included in a study of T cell repertoires in cytomegalovirus infection. TCRdb recomputed calls from the reads with MiXCR, one row per CDR3 protein. The sample carries hundreds of thousands of distinct CDR3 sequences, roughly 30% recorded once. Here the sequenced sample was cultured CD8+ T cells from PBMCs, taken from culture after CMV antigen stimulation. This TCR was recovered from a human donor in good health (CMV status not recorded). Some clones in this sample may be carry-over from other donors' samples.

The CDR3 DNA reads as TGCGCCAGCAGCCAACCCGGACAGGCGATGAACACTGAAGCTTTCTTT. This encodes CASSQPGQAMNTEAFF. The rearrangement uses TRBV4-3 and TRBJ1-1; the match to TRBD1 covers 7 bases. V dropped 2 bases and J dropped 0; count of bases not matched to a gene: 6. This CDR3 is built from 16 residues. Germline values: CDR1 LGHNA, CDR2 YSLEER.